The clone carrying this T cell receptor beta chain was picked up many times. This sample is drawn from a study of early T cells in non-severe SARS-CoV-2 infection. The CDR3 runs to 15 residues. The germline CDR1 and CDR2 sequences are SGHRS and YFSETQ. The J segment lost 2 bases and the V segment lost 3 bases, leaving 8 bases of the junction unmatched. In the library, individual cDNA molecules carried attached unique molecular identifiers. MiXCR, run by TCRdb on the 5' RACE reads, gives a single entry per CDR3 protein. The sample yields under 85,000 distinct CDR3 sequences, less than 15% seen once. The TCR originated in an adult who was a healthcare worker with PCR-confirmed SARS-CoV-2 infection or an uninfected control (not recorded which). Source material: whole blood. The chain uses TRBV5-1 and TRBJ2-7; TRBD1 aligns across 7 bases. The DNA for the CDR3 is TGCGCCAGCAGCTCGGATCCCGGGACAGCCTACGAGCAGTACTTC. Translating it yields CASSSDPGTAYEQYF.